A single sample is the source of the 23 T cell receptor beta chains below, sequenced in a study of T cell repertoires in cytomegalovirus infection. No antigen has been assigned to these receptors. TCRdb re-called the reads with MiXCR, one entry per CDR3 protein. The sample yields 400,000 to 600,000 distinct CDR3 sequences, approximately 40% seen once. The specimen comprised cultured PBMCs, sampled from culture after CMV antigen stimulation. The source is a human donor in good health (CMV status not recorded). Some clones in this sample may be carry-over from other donors' samples.

This rearrangement joins TRBV28 to TRBJ2-5; D gene unclear. The germline V gene has CDR1 MDHEN and CDR2 SYDVKM. The V gene lost 7 bases and the J gene lost 9 bases, with 9 bases spanning the gap. The CDR3 covers 10 residues. The CDR3 is CASNTGAQYF. The CDR3 DNA reads TGTGCCAGCAACACTGGGGCCCAGTACTTC.

The chain carries TRBV19 and TRBJ2-2; maybe TRBD2 (6 bases). The CDR3 consists of 16 residues. Trimming shortened V by 6 bases and J by 2 bases, and 16 bases separated the two germline ends. Germline CDR1 LNHDA, CDR2 SQIVND (reference sequence). This CDR3 is CASRASDRLNTGELFF. CDR3 bases: TGTGCCAGTAGGGCTAGCGACCGCCTAAACACCGGGGAGCTGTTTTTT.

The rearrangement uses TRBV4-3 and TRBJ1-3; D is unresolved. Trimming shortened V by 0 bases and J by 0 bases, and 9 bases separated the two germline ends. CDR3 size: 16 residues. Per the germline V gene, CDR1 is LGHNA and CDR2 is YSLEER. CDR3 amino acids: CASSQDAGSSGNTIYF. Written as DNA, the CDR3 is TGCGCCAGCAGCCAAGATGCGGGGAGCTCTGGAAACACCATATATTTT.

In this sample, this clonotype turned up once. The chain carries TRBV6-5 and TRBJ2-1; the match to TRBD1 covers 8 bases. The CDR3 is 15 residues long. Germline CDR1 MNHEY, CDR2 SVGAGI. V lost 6 bases, J lost 0 bases, and 4 bases stayed unmatched. The CDR3 here is CASRQGESSYNEQFF. CDR3 in DNA: TGTGCCAGCAGACAGGGGGAGAGCTCCTACAATGAGCAGTTCTTC.

The V gene is TRBV5-6, the J gene TRBJ2-2; TRBD1 is a possible D gene (6 bases). The length of the CDR3 is 18 residues. Germline V gene data show CDR1 as SGHDT and CDR2 as YYEEEE. The V end lost 3 bases, the J end lost 1 base, and 19 bases lay between the germline ends. CDR3 loop: CASSSNHYRAWNTGELFF. CDR3 in DNA: TGTGCCAGCAGCTCCAATCACTACAGGGCGTGGAACACCGGGGAGCTGTTTTTT.

This clonotype was counted only a few times. The V gene is TRBV7-2, the J gene TRBJ2-3; 9 positions match TRBD1. In germline, CDR1 is SGHTA, CDR2 FQGNSA. V lost 6 bases to trimming and J lost 4 bases; unmatched junction nucleotides: 2. The CDR3 is 13 residues long. In DNA, the CDR3 is TGTGCCAGCAGACAGGGGGCGTCAGATACGCAGTATTTT. Translation gives CASRQGASDTQYF. Combining the CDR3 with reference TRBV7-2 and TRBJ2-3 gives the whole variable domain GAGVSQSPSNKVTEKGKDVELRCDPISGHTALYWYRQSLGQGLEFLIYFQGNSAPDKSGLPSDRFSAERTGGSVSTLTIQRTQQEDSAVYLCASRQGASDTQYFGPGTRLTVL.

This CDR3 reads CATSRPPVNEQFF. CDR3 in DNA: TGTGCCACCAGCAGACCCCCTGTCAATGAGCAGTTCTTC. The chain is built from TRBV15 and TRBJ2-1; no clear D gene. V was pared by 2 bases and J by 6 bases, with 8 bases between. CDR3 length equals 13 residues. The germline V gene has CDR1 LNHNV and CDR2 YYDKDF (reference sequence).

V usage is TRBV6-5 and J usage is TRBJ2-1, with 9 nucleotides matching TRBD1. Looked up from germline, CDR1 is MNHEY and CDR2 is SVGAGI. The length of the CDR3 is 15 residues. V shed 4 bases, J shed 4 bases, and the junction held 5 bases outside the gene matches. The CDR3 is CASSFGTGNYNEQFF. DNA for the CDR3: TGTGCCAGCAGTTTCGGGACAGGGAATTACAATGAGCAGTTCTTC.

This clonotype appeared a few times. The chain recombines TRBV12-3 or TRBV12-4 with TRBJ2-2, with D hard to call. Trimming stripped 6 bases from V and 1 base from J, with 27 bases between. The CDR3 is 20 residues long. The CDR3 sequence is CASSPSRTTLKVKNTGELFF. CDR3 nucleotides: TGTGCCAGCAGCCCCTCCCGGACGACCCTGAAAGTGAAGAACACCGGGGAGCTGTTTTTT.

The J gene is TRBJ2-7, the V gene TRBV7-9, with a tentative D call TRBD1 (6 bases). The germline V gene encodes CDR1 SEHNR and CDR2 FQNEAQ (reference sequence). This CDR3 region has 15 residues. Trimming left V 2 bases short and J 4 bases short, with 15 bases between. The CDR3 spells CASSLLTGHQYEQYF. The CDR3 bases are TGTGCCAGCAGCTTACTTACGGGACACCAGTACGAGCAGTACTTC.

The V call is TRBV11-2, the J call TRBJ1-2, with 7 positions matching TRBD1. Germline CDR1 and CDR2: SGHAT and FQNNGV. Trimming cost V 0 bases and J 2 bases; bases outside gene matches: 3. The CDR3 sequence is 15 residues long. The CDR3 DNA is TGTGCCAGCAGCTTAGAAGGGGGCCAGAACTATGGCTACACCTTC. It yields the protein CASSLEGGQNYGYTF.

The rearrangement uses TRBV7-9 and TRBJ2-2; no clear D. In germline, CDR1 is SEHNR, CDR2 FQNEAQ (reference sequence). V was pared by 2 bases and J by 4 bases, with 14 bases between. This CDR3 contains 16 residues. The CDR3 DNA reads TGTGCCAGCAGCTTAACAGTGTTCGATGGCACCGGGGAGCTGTTTTTT. This codes for CASSLTVFDGTGELFF.

The rearrangement links TRBV11-3 to TRBJ2-7, with 7 bases that match TRBD1. This CDR3 is 15 amino acids long. Looked up from germline, CDR1 is SGHNT and CDR2 is YENEEA. Trimming took 3 bases from V and 4 from J; bases not matched to a gene: 9. Written as DNA, the CDR3 is TGTGCCAGCAGCTTTAGGACAGGTGACGGGTACGAGCAGTACTTC. Amino acids: CASSFRTGDGYEQYF. The variable domain in full, completed from reference TRBV11-3 and TRBJ2-7, reads EAGVVQSPRYKIIEKKQPVAFWCNPISGHNTLYWYLQNLGQGPELLIRYENEEAVDDSQLPKDRFSAERLKGVDSTLKIQPAELGDSAVYLCASSFRTGDGYEQYFGPGTRLTVT.

The chain couples TRBV7-2 to TRBJ1-5; TRBD1 matches 7 bases. The CDR3 has 14 residues. Germline V lookup: CDR1 SGHTA, CDR2 FQGNSA. V lost 5 bases, J lost 7 bases, and 8 bases stayed unmatched. The CDR3 DNA follows: TGTGCCAGCAGCCCCCGACAGGGCGAGCAGCCCCAGCATTTT. Its translation: CASSPRQGEQPQHF.

This clonotype was recorded a few times. V and J are TRBV7-4 and TRBJ2-7; 9 bases agree with TRBD1. V dropped 5 bases and J dropped 5; count of bases not matched to a gene: 13. The CDR3 covers 16 residues. Germline lookup yields CDR1 SGHVT and CDR2 SQSDAQ. CDR3 sequence (DNA): TGTGCCAGCAGCCTCTTGATCGGGACAGGGAGTCACGAGCAGTACTTC. Translation: CASSLLIGTGSHEQYF.

The chain is built from TRBV6-8 and TRBJ2-5; D gene ambiguous. Deletions cut 5 bases from V and 1 base from J, with 14 bases between. CDR3 size: 15 residues. Germline lookup yields CDR1 MNHGY and CDR2 SAAAGT. CDR3 coding DNA: TGTGCCAGCAGTGGGTGGGGATTGGCCCAAGAGACCCAGTACTTC. This encodes CASSGWGLAQETQYF.

The chain joins TRBV5-6 to TRBJ1-2, with D possibly matching TRBD1 (5 bases). CDR1 and CDR2 (germline): SGHDT, YYEEEE. V was trimmed by 4 bases and J by 3 bases, leaving 10 bases between them. This CDR3 has 13 residues. The CDR3 sequence is CASSGGDDYGYTF. The CDR3 bases are TGTGCCAGCAGCGGAGGGGATGACTATGGCTACACCTTC. Complete variable domain (other parts from reference TRBV5-6 and TRBJ1-2): DAGVTQSPTHLIKTRGQQVTLRCSPKSGHDTVSWYQQALGQGPQFIFQYYEEEERQRGNFPDRFSGHQFPNYSSELNVNALLLGDSALYLCASSGGDDYGYTFGSGTRLTVV.

This chain's CDR3 is CASSYGGGGANVLTF. CDR3 DNA sequence: TGTGCCAGCAGTTATGGGGGTGGTGGGGCCAACGTCCTGACTTTC. The rearrangement links TRBV6-6 to TRBJ2-6; D might be TRBD1 or TRBD2, each matching 5 bases. The CDR3 runs to 15 residues. Germline V CDR1 and CDR2: MNHNY, SVGAGI (reference sequence). V shed 3 bases and J shed 3 bases, with 9 bases lying between them.

In its sample, this clonotype was seen once. V is TRBV3-1 and J is TRBJ2-3; 8 positions match TRBD2. The J segment lost 4 bases and the V segment lost 1 base, leaving 7 bases of the junction unmatched. Germline V gene sequence: CDR1 LGHDT, CDR2 YNNKEL (reference sequence). This CDR3 is built from 16 residues. CDR3 coding DNA: TGTGCCAGCAGCCAAGTGGCTAAGCGGGGGTCAGATACGCAGTATTTT. Translation gives CASSQVAKRGSDTQYF.

J is TRBJ2-3 and V is TRBV6-1; TRBD2 matches 9 bases. The junction had 6 bases not matched to a gene; V was cut back by 6 bases and J by 5 bases. There are 14 residues in the CDR3. The germline CDR1 and CDR2 sequences are MNHNS and SASEGT. The CDR3 protein is CASRGLASKDTQYF. The DNA of the CDR3 is TGTGCCAGCAGGGGACTAGCCTCCAAAGATACGCAGTATTTT.

The CDR3 spells CASSLGRQPWGETQYF. Here the CDR3 DNA reads TGTGCCAGCAGCTTAGGCCGACAGCCATGGGGGGAGACCCAGTACTTC. This rearrangement joins TRBV11-2 to TRBJ2-5; the D gene could be TRBD1 or TRBD2 (5 bases each). V was cut by 1 base and J by 5 bases, with 17 bases left in between. The CDR3 contains 16 residues. The V gene's germline CDR1 is SGHAT and CDR2 FQNNGV.

In its sample, this clonotype was seen many times. V is TRBV5-6 and J is TRBJ1-1; the D is unclear. Per the germline V gene, CDR1 is SGHDT and CDR2 is YYEEEE. The CDR3 extends over 14 amino acids. V lost 0 bases to trimming and J lost 4 bases, with 10 bases between them. CDR3 sequence: CASSLVPEGTEAFF. CDR3 sequence (DNA): TGTGCCAGCAGCTTGGTCCCGGAGGGCACTGAAGCTTTCTTT.

V gene TRBV27 combines with J gene TRBJ2-4; D might be TRBD2 (6 bases). The CDR3 sequence is 17 residues long. Trimming removed 7 bases at V and 0 bases at J, with 19 bases between. Germline-derived CDR1 and CDR2 are MNHEY and SMNVEV (reference sequence). The CDR3 region has the DNA TGTGCCAGCAAAGATACTAGGCGGGGTCTAGCCAAAAACATTCAGTACTTC. The encoded protein is CASKDTRRGLAKNIQYF.